The 11 T cell receptor beta chains in this list originate from one sample, sequenced in a study of T cells in Graves' hyperthyroidism and ophthalmopathy. Amplification targeted TCR beta CDR3 regions from RNA transcripts. RT-PCR in the first round (using the HTBI primer set) targeted the TCR CDR3. TCRdb itself ran the multiplex PCR reads through MiXCR, one entry per CDR3 protein. The data show hundreds of thousands of distinct CDR3 sequences, 38% seen once. The sequencing input was blood. All receptors derive from a man aged 18-30 years with Graves' hyperthyroidism.

The chain is built from TRBV12-3 or TRBV12-4 and TRBJ1-1, with a tentative D call TRBD1 (6 bases). Trimming left V 6 bases short and J 4 bases short, with 15 bases between. The CDR3 is made up of 14 amino acids. Written as DNA, the CDR3 is TGTGCCAGCAGGCCTGCCCAGGGGAGCACTGAAGCTTTCTTT. This translates into CASRPAQGSTEAFF.

The chain recombines TRBV9 with TRBJ2-7, with a weak D call TRBD1 (6 bases). V lost 4 bases to trimming and J lost 3 bases, with 11 bases between them. Germline values: CDR1 SGDLS, CDR2 YYNGEE. The CDR3 spans 13 residues. The CDR3 reads CASSPDRNYEQYF. CDR3 bases: TGTGCCAGCAGCCCGGACAGAAACTACGAGCAGTACTTC.

This clonotype has ten or more counts. The gene calls are TRBV19 and TRBJ1-5; 7 bases match TRBD1. This CDR3 spans 14 amino acids. The J segment lost 7 bases and the V segment lost 5 bases, leaving 8 bases of the junction unmatched. Germline CDR1 LNHDA, CDR2 SQIVND (reference sequence). CDR3 in DNA: TGTGCCAGTAGTCCCCGACAGGGTCACCAGCCCCAGCATTTT. This encodes CASSPRQGHQPQHF.

The table lists this clonotype with a few counts. Here the CDR3 DNA reads TGTGCCAGCAGACACGGCAATCAGCCCCAGCATTTT. This codes for CASRHGNQPQHF. The gene calls are TRBV6-5 and TRBJ1-5; the D is unclear. Germline-derived CDR1 and CDR2 are MNHEY and SVGAGI. CDR3 length equals 12 residues. Trimming pared 6 bases from V and 2 bases from J, leaving 5 bases between.

This clonotype was detected once. A much larger clonotype is one base distant, so this may be a read error. CDR3 in DNA: TGCAGTGCTCACTCGGGTGCTCACTATAGCTACACCTTC. Translation: CSAHSGAHYSYTF. The chain uses TRBV20-1 and TRBJ1-2; D is undetermined. The CDR3 has 13 residues. CDR1 and CDR2 (germline): DFQATT, SNEGSKA (reference sequence).

There are a few counts of this clonotype. Written as DNA, the CDR3 is TGTGCCAGCAGCATGAAAGGGGGCCAAGAGACCCAGTACTTC. Translation: CASSMKGGQETQYF. The rearrangement uses TRBV5-4 and TRBJ2-5, with a tentative D call TRBD1 (6 bases). Germline V gene data show CDR1 as SGHNT and CDR2 as YYREEE (reference sequence). The germline V and J ends were trimmed by 4 bases and 1 base, with 11 bases remaining between them. This CDR3 is 14 amino acids long. Using reference TRBV5-4 and TRBJ2-5 for the parts outside the CDR3, the full variable domain is ETGVTQSPTHLIKTRGQQVTLRCSSQSGHNTVSWYQQALGQGPQFIFQYYREEENGRGNFPPRFSGLQFPNYSSELNVNALELDDSALYLCASSMKGGQETQYFGPGTRLLVL.

The chain has TRBV2 and TRBJ1-6, with D perhaps TRBD1 (5 bases). Per the germline V gene, CDR1 is SNHLY and CDR2 is FYNNEI. The CDR3 loop spans 15 amino acids. V lost 4 bases and J 7 bases, leaving 14 bases between the germline ends. In DNA form, the CDR3 reads TGTGCCAGCAGTGTAGAGGAGACAGAGAATTCACCCCTCCACTTT. Translation gives CASSVEETENSPLHF.

This clonotype was seen ten or more times. V usage is TRBV25-1 and J usage is TRBJ1-1; 7 bases line up with TRBD1. The CDR3 is 15 residues long. V lost 6 bases, J lost 4 bases, and 11 bases stayed unmatched. Looked up from germline, CDR1 is MGHDK and CDR2 is SYGVNS. The CDR3 sequence is CASRQTTGAGTEAFF. CDR3 DNA sequence: TGTGCCAGCAGACAGACAACAGGGGCGGGCACTGAAGCTTTCTTT.

In its sample, this clonotype was seen many times. At one end the junction does not follow the germline gene, possibly because of a read error. The V gene is TRBV5-1, the J gene TRBJ1-3, with 8 bases aligning to TRBD1. Germline V lookup: CDR1 SGHRS, CDR2 YFSETQ. This CDR3 spans 14 amino acids. CDR3 nucleotide sequence: TGTGCCAGCAGCTTAGGACAGGGTGGGAACACCATATATTTT. As protein: CASSLGQGGNTIYF.

The chain recombines TRBV29-1 with TRBJ1-2; no reliable D call. Germline lookup yields CDR1 SQVTM and CDR2 ANQGSEA. CDR3 length equals 10 residues. V dropped 3 bases and J dropped 8 bases, with 7 bases sitting between them. The CDR3 loop is CSVDKEGYTF. The CDR3 bases are TGCAGCGTTGATAAGGAGGGCTACACCTTC.

This clonotype was detected a few times. The rearrangement uses TRBV20-1 and TRBJ2-5; 8 bases are a match to TRBD1. V was pared by 0 bases and J by 5 bases, with 8 bases of the junction left unmatched. CDR1 and CDR2 (germline): DFQATT, SNEGSKA (reference sequence). This CDR3 is built from 15 residues. The CDR3 reads CSARDPDRVGETQYF. The CDR3 nucleotides read TGCAGTGCTAGAGATCCGGACAGGGTCGGCGAGACCCAGTACTTC.